Listed here are 2 T cell receptor beta chains from one sample, sequenced in a study of blood T cell repertoires in COVID-19. TCRdb's copy holds only in-frame clones and misses some; the assay was immunoSEQ multiplex PCR. The table has over 200,000 clones, roughly 82% seen once. The sequenced material came from peripheral blood. The receptors shown here come from a middle-aged man who had recovered from COVID-19.

The chain is built from TRBV18 and TRBJ1-3, with no clear D. This CDR3 contains 15 residues. With 3 bases removed from V and 0 bases from J, the gap between germline ends came to 9 bases. Germline CDR1 reads KGHSH; CDR2 reads LQKENI. The DNA of the CDR3 is TGTGCCAGCTCACCTGGCACCAGCTCTGGAAACACCATATATTTT. Its translation is CASSPGTSSGNTIYF.

The gene calls are TRBV2 and TRBJ1-1; a possible D gene is TRBD1 (5 bases). Germline V gene sequence: CDR1 SNHLY, CDR2 FYNNEI. The CDR3 length is 13 residues. The V gene lost 3 bases and the J gene lost 4 bases, with 9 bases spanning the gap. CDR3: CASSEAGFTEAFF. The CDR3 DNA reads as TGTGCCAGCAGTGAGGCAGGGTTCACTGAAGCTTTCTTT. Together with reference TRBV2 and TRBJ1-1, the CDR3 gives the full variable domain: EPEVTQTPSHQVTQMGQEVILRCVPISNHLYFYWYRQILGQKVEFLVSFYNNEISEKSEIFDDQFSVERPDGSNFTLKIRSTKLEDSAMYFCASSEAGFTEAFFGQGTRLTVV.